What follows is one T cell receptor (beta chain) and its context. The junction shows a germline mismatch at one end, possibly a read error. The CDR3 loop spans 16 amino acids. Germline V gene lookup returns CDR1 SEHNR and CDR2 FQNEAQ (reference sequence). Here immunoSEQ multiplex PCR was the method, and the copy in TCRdb shows in-frame clones only, minus some. Among some 690,000 clones, around 90% were seen once, and the ten largest hold roughly 36%. The data stem from a study of shared clonotypes between healthy human individuals. Source material: memory CD8+ T cells from PBMCs. Regarding subset: CD45RO+ cells pooled with CCR7-negative TemRA cells. The receptor's source is a man younger than 35 in good health. Some clones in this sample may be carry-over from other donors' samples. This chain uses TRBV7-9 with TRBJ2-1; the D gene is possibly TRBD2 (6 bases). The CDR3 bases are TGTGCCAGCAGTTTAGGGATACGGGACGGGAGCGATGAGCAGTTCTTC. Translating gives CASSLGIRDGSDEQFF.